This is a list of T cell receptor beta chains from one sample in a study of blood T cell repertoires in COVID-19. Clones were read by immunoSEQ multiplex PCR, and TCRdb kept only the in-frame ones, dropping some. Among tens of thousands of clones listed, around 89% were seen once. The sample was peripheral blood. These TCRs come from a woman aged 55-69 years with active COVID-19. Both conserved end residues are part of each CDR3. Fields, in order: clone size, CDR3 length, J gene, D gene, V gene, CDR3 DNA, CDR3 protein. The D gene is left open where the match is weak. A row's size may be missing; if present it is once, few, many or a size class.

clone size: once
CDR3 length: 16
J gene: TRBJ1-2
D gene: -
V gene: TRBV19
CDR3 DNA: TGTGCCAGTAGTCCACCTATGGGGCAGGGTTACTATGGCTACACCTTC
CDR3 protein: CASSPPMGQGYYGYTF

clone size: -
CDR3 length: 15
J gene: TRBJ2-3
D gene: TRBD2
V gene: TRBV2
CDR3 DNA: TGTGCCAGTCAAGGACTAGCGCCTAGCACAGATACGCAGTATTTT
CDR3 protein: CASQGLAPSTDTQYF

clone size: -
CDR3 length: 14
J gene: TRBJ2-7
D gene: TRBD2
V gene: TRBV2
CDR3 DNA: TGTGCCAGTAGTACCGGGACTACCTTTAACGAGCAGTACTTC
CDR3 protein: CASSTGTTFNEQYF

clone size: -
CDR3 length: 14
J gene: TRBJ1-1
D gene: -
V gene: TRBV19
CDR3 DNA: TGTGCCAGTAGTATAAGGCGGGAGGGCACTGAAGCTTTCTTT
CDR3 protein: CASSIRREGTEAFF

clone size: -
CDR3 length: 15
J gene: TRBJ1-3
D gene: TRBD1
V gene: TRBV15
CDR3 DNA: TGTGCCACCAGCATAGGGGGGACAGCAGGAAACACCATATATTTT
CDR3 protein: CATSIGGTAGNTIYF

clone size: -
CDR3 length: 18
J gene: TRBJ2-1
D gene: -
V gene: TRBV21-1
CDR3 DNA: TGTGCCAGCAGCAGGAAAAAACTAGCGGGAGTTACTTACAATGAGCAGTTCTTC
CDR3 protein: CASSRKKLAGVTYNEQFF

clone size: -
CDR3 length: 15
J gene: TRBJ1-5
D gene: -
V gene: TRBV24-1
CDR3 DNA: TGTGCCACCAGGGACAAAATTTATAGCAATCAGCCCCAGCATTTT
CDR3 protein: CATRDKIYSNQPQHF

clone size: once
CDR3 length: 14
J gene: TRBJ2-7
D gene: TRBD2
V gene: TRBV6-2/TRBV6-3
CDR3 DNA: TGTGCCAGCAGTGGGGGGGACGGAACCTACGAGCAGTACTTC
CDR3 protein: CASSGGDGTYEQYF

clone size: -
CDR3 length: 16
J gene: TRBJ2-4
D gene: -
V gene: TRBV6-2/TRBV6-3
CDR3 DNA: TGTGCCAGCAGTTACGCCGGTTCTCTCGCCAAAAACATTCAGTACTTC
CDR3 protein: CASSYAGSLAKNIQYF

clone size: -
CDR3 length: 16
J gene: TRBJ1-5
D gene: -
V gene: TRBV28
CDR3 DNA: TGTGCCAGCAGGAGCAGGGGATTTTATAGCAATCAGCCCCAGCATTTT
CDR3 protein: CASRSRGFYSNQPQHF

clone size: -
CDR3 length: 15
J gene: TRBJ1-2
D gene: -
V gene: TRBV6-6
CDR3 DNA: TGTGCCAGCAGTTACTCGGACGGACACCTCTATGGCTACACCTTC
CDR3 protein: CASSYSDGHLYGYTF

clone size: -
CDR3 length: 18
J gene: TRBJ2-7
D gene: TRBD2
V gene: TRBV28
CDR3 DNA: TGTGCCAGCAGTTCCCCGTTTAGACTAAGCGGGAGTGTGGACGAGCAGTACTTC
CDR3 protein: CASSSPFRLSGSVDEQYF

clone size: -
CDR3 length: 17
J gene: TRBJ2-1
D gene: TRBD2
V gene: TRBV19
CDR3 DNA: TGTGCCAGTAGTATTCGTCAGCGGGAGGGGCCTTTACATGAGCAGTTCTTC
CDR3 protein: CASSIRQREGPLHEQFF

clone size: -
CDR3 length: 19
J gene: TRBJ2-2
D gene: TRBD1
V gene: TRBV24-1
CDR3 DNA: TGTGCCACCAGTGATTTGGACCCGGGAACAGGGGGTTTCACCGGGGAGCTGTTTTTT
CDR3 protein: CATSDLDPGTGGFTGELFF

clone size: once
CDR3 length: 16
J gene: TRBJ2-3
D gene: TRBD2
V gene: TRBV5-1
CDR3 DNA: TGCGCCAGCAGCTTCGAAAGCGGGAGTACGGCAGATACGCAGTATTTT
CDR3 protein: CASSFESGSTADTQYF

clone size: few
CDR3 length: 16
J gene: TRBJ1-1
D gene: TRBD1
V gene: TRBV14
CDR3 DNA: TGTGCCAGCAGCCCCCTAGGGGGCCGCATGAACACTGAAGCTTTCTTT
CDR3 protein: CASSPLGGRMNTEAFF

clone size: -
CDR3 length: 19
J gene: TRBJ2-1
D gene: TRBD1
V gene: TRBV5-1
CDR3 DNA: TGCGCCAGCAGCTTTTCGTTCAGGGGGCCCTCGGGGAAATACAATGAGCAGTTCTTC
CDR3 protein: CASSFSFRGPSGKYNEQFF

clone size: -
CDR3 length: 15
J gene: TRBJ2-3
D gene: TRBD2
V gene: TRBV28
CDR3 DNA: TGTGCCAGCAGTTTAAAAGCGGGAGGTGGGGATACGCAGTATTTT
CDR3 protein: CASSLKAGGGDTQYF

clone size: -
CDR3 length: 19
J gene: TRBJ1-6
D gene: TRBD1
V gene: TRBV19
CDR3 DNA: TGTGCCACCGAGGCTGGTCGACAGGGTTTCAGCTCCTATAATTCACCCCTCCACTTT
CDR3 protein: CATEAGRQGFSSYNSPLHF

clone size: -
CDR3 length: 16
J gene: TRBJ2-3
D gene: -
V gene: TRBV24-1
CDR3 DNA: TGTGCCACCAGTGAGCAGAGACAGGAAACCACAGATACGCAGTATTTT
CDR3 protein: CATSEQRQETTDTQYF

clone size: -
CDR3 length: 19
J gene: TRBJ2-1
D gene: TRBD2
V gene: TRBV11-3
CDR3 DNA: TGTGCCAGCAGCCCCTCCGGGACTAGCGGGAGGTTCTCCTACAATGAGCAGTTCTTC
CDR3 protein: CASSPSGTSGRFSYNEQFF

clone size: -
CDR3 length: 15
J gene: TRBJ2-1
D gene: -
V gene: TRBV6-2/TRBV6-3
CDR3 DNA: TGTGCCAGCAGTCACGGACTACCGACCAACAATGAGCAGTTCTTC
CDR3 protein: CASSHGLPTNNEQFF

clone size: -
CDR3 length: 13
J gene: TRBJ1-5
D gene: -
V gene: TRBV5-1
CDR3 DNA: TGCGCCAGCAGCTTGGGACAGAATCAGCCCCAGCATTTT
CDR3 protein: CASSLGQNQPQHF

clone size: once
CDR3 length: 17
J gene: TRBJ2-3
D gene: -
V gene: TRBV24-1
CDR3 DNA: TGTGCCACCAGTGATGGACGCGACGGGGACTTCACAGATACGCAGTATTTT
CDR3 protein: CATSDGRDGDFTDTQYF

clone size: few
CDR3 length: 16
J gene: TRBJ2-3
D gene: TRBD2
V gene: TRBV7-8
CDR3 DNA: TGTGCCAGCAGCTTAGTGGCGGGAGGGTCCACAGATACGCAGTATTTT
CDR3 protein: CASSLVAGGSTDTQYF

clone size: -
CDR3 length: 17
J gene: TRBJ2-1
D gene: -
V gene: TRBV7-9
CDR3 DNA: TGTGCCAGCAGCTTCCCCCCCGGCGGAAACTCCTACAATGAGCAGTTCTTC
CDR3 protein: CASSFPPGGNSYNEQFF

clone size: -
CDR3 length: 14
J gene: TRBJ1-2
D gene: -
V gene: TRBV27
CDR3 DNA: TGTGCCAGCAGTTGGACCCGGGAGGGCTATGGCTACACCTTC
CDR3 protein: CASSWTREGYGYTF

clone size: -
CDR3 length: 14
J gene: TRBJ2-5
D gene: TRBD1
V gene: TRBV11-3
CDR3 DNA: TGTGCCAGCAGCCAAGGGACAGGGCAAGAGACCCAGTACTTC
CDR3 protein: CASSQGTGQETQYF

clone size: -
CDR3 length: 14
J gene: TRBJ1-2
D gene: -
V gene: TRBV7-9
CDR3 DNA: TGTGCCAGCAGCCCAGACCCGGGTAACTATGGCTACACCTTC
CDR3 protein: CASSPDPGNYGYTF

clone size: -
CDR3 length: 16
J gene: TRBJ1-1
D gene: -
V gene: TRBV28
CDR3 DNA: -
CDR3 protein: CASSFLAQGMSTEAFF

clone size: -
CDR3 length: 15
J gene: TRBJ2-1
D gene: -
V gene: TRBV4-1
CDR3 DNA: TGCGCCAGCAGCCAAGACCCGGGGAGCTACAATGAGCAGTTCTTC
CDR3 protein: CASSQDPGSYNEQFF

clone size: -
CDR3 length: 18
J gene: TRBJ2-1
D gene: TRBD2
V gene: TRBV19
CDR3 DNA: TGTGCCAGTAGACAGGAGAGCGGGAGGGCCGTTTCCTACAATGAGCAGTTCTTC
CDR3 protein: CASRQESGRAVSYNEQFF

clone size: -
CDR3 length: 13
J gene: TRBJ2-5
D gene: -
V gene: TRBV5-1
CDR3 DNA: TGCGCCAGCAGCTTGGCACCGGAGGAGACCCAGTACTTC
CDR3 protein: CASSLAPEETQYF

clone size: -
CDR3 length: 14
J gene: TRBJ2-1
D gene: -
V gene: TRBV3-1/TRBV3-2
CDR3 DNA: TGTGCCAGCAGCCAAGATGCTAGCAGCAATGAGCAGTTCTTC
CDR3 protein: CASSQDASSNEQFF

clone size: -
CDR3 length: 12
J gene: TRBJ2-7
D gene: -
V gene: TRBV2
CDR3 DNA: TGTGCCAGCACTAAGACAAACTACGAGCAGTACTTC
CDR3 protein: CASTKTNYEQYF

clone size: -
CDR3 length: 12
J gene: TRBJ2-5
D gene: -
V gene: TRBV7-9
CDR3 DNA: TGTGCCAGCAGCTTCGGAGGGGAGACCCAGTACTTC
CDR3 protein: CASSFGGETQYF

clone size: -
CDR3 length: 18
J gene: TRBJ2-1
D gene: TRBD1
V gene: TRBV5-1
CDR3 DNA: TGCGCCAGCAGCTTATGGGCAGGGGGCCTTGTTGCCTACAATGAGCAGTTCTTC
CDR3 protein: CASSLWAGGLVAYNEQFF

clone size: -
CDR3 length: 17
J gene: TRBJ2-1
D gene: TRBD2
V gene: TRBV5-1
CDR3 DNA: TGCGCCAGCAGACCTGGACTAGCGGGGGCCTCCTACAATGAGCAGTTCTTC
CDR3 protein: CASRPGLAGASYNEQFF

clone size: -
CDR3 length: 13
J gene: TRBJ2-7
D gene: -
V gene: TRBV4-3
CDR3 DNA: TGCGCCAGCAGCCAAGCCCCTCTTCGGGAGCAGTACTTC
CDR3 protein: CASSQAPLREQYF

clone size: -
CDR3 length: 12
J gene: TRBJ2-3
D gene: -
V gene: TRBV28
CDR3 DNA: TGTGCCAGCACCCCGGGGACAGATACGCAGTATTTT
CDR3 protein: CASTPGTDTQYF

clone size: -
CDR3 length: 16
J gene: TRBJ2-3
D gene: TRBD2
V gene: TRBV27
CDR3 DNA: TGTGCCAGCAGTTTATCCGGTGGGGGGGGCACAGATACGCAGTATTTT
CDR3 protein: CASSLSGGGGTDTQYF

clone size: -
CDR3 length: 15
J gene: TRBJ2-1
D gene: TRBD1
V gene: TRBV24-1
CDR3 DNA: TGTGCCACCAGTGACTGGACAGGGTCATACAATGAGCAGTTCTTC
CDR3 protein: CATSDWTGSYNEQFF

clone size: -
CDR3 length: 13
J gene: TRBJ2-7
D gene: TRBD2
V gene: TRBV12-5
CDR3 DNA: TGTGCTAGTGGTCCGGGACTAGCGGGCGAGCAGTACTTC
CDR3 protein: CASGPGLAGEQYF

clone size: -
CDR3 length: 15
J gene: TRBJ2-6
D gene: TRBD1
V gene: TRBV29-1
CDR3 DNA: TGCAGCGTACAGGACAGGGGCTCTGGGGCCAACGTCCTGACTTTC
CDR3 protein: CSVQDRGSGANVLTF

clone size: -
CDR3 length: 18
J gene: TRBJ2-1
D gene: TRBD2
V gene: TRBV7-8
CDR3 DNA: TGTGCCAGCAGCCCAAGAAGGGGTACTAGCGGGAGTAAAAATGAGCAGTTCTTC
CDR3 protein: CASSPRRGTSGSKNEQFF

clone size: -
CDR3 length: 17
J gene: TRBJ1-1
D gene: TRBD1
V gene: TRBV30
CDR3 DNA: TGTACCTGGAGTGTAACGGACAGGGCTGATCGGGGAACTGAAGCTTTCTTT
CDR3 protein: CTWSVTDRADRGTEAFF

clone size: -
CDR3 length: 14
J gene: TRBJ2-1
D gene: TRBD2
V gene: TRBV3-1/TRBV3-2
CDR3 DNA: TGTGCCAGCAGCCAAGGCGGGAGGGGGAATGAGCAGTTCTTC
CDR3 protein: CASSQGGRGNEQFF